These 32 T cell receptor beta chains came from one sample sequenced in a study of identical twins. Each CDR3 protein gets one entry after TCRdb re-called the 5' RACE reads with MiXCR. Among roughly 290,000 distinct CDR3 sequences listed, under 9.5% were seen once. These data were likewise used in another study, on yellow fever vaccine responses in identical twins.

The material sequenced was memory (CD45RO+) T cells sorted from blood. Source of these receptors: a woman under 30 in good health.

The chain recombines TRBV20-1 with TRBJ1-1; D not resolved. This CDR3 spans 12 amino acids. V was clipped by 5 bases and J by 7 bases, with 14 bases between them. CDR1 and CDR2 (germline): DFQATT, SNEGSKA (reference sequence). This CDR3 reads CSAANGPSEAFF. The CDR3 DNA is TGCAGTGCTGCAAACGGACCCAGTGAAGCTTTCTTT.

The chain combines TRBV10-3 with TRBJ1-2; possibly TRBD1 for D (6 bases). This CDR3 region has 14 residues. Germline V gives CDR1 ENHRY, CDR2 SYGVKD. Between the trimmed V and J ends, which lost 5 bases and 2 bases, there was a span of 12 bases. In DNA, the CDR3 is TGTGCCATCAGTAATCAGCAGGGGAACTATGGCTACACCTTC. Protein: CAISNQQGNYGYTF.

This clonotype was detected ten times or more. CDR3 in DNA: TGCAGCGTTGAAGATTCGGGACTAGCGGGTCCCGGGCCAGATACGCAGTATTTT. Its translation is CSVEDSGLAGPGPDTQYF. The chain has TRBV29-1 and TRBJ2-3; TRBD2 agrees at 12 bases. The CDR3 covers 18 residues. Germline values: CDR1 SQVTM, CDR2 ANQGSEA. Losses at the gene ends were 0 bases for V and 4 bases for J; bases not matched to a gene: 11.

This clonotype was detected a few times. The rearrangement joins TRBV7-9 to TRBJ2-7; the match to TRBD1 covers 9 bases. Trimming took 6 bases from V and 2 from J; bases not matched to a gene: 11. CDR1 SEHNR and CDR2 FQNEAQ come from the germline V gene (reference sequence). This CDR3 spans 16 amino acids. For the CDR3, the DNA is TGTGCCAGCAGACGCAAATCGGGACAGGGAACCTACGAGCAGTACGTC. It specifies CASRRKSGQGTYEQYV.

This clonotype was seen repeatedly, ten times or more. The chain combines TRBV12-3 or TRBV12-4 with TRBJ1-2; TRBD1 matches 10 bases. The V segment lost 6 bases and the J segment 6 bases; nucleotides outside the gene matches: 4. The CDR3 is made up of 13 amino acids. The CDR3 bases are TGTGCCAGCAGGGGACAGGGGATGAATGGCTACACCTTC. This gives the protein CASRGQGMNGYTF.

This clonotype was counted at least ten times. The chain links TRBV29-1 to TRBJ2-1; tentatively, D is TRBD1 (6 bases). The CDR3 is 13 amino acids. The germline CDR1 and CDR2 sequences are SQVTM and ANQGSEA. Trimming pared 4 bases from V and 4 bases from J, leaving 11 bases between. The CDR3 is CSVGQAGYNEQFF. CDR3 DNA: TGCAGCGTTGGACAGGCAGGTTACAATGAGCAGTTCTTC.

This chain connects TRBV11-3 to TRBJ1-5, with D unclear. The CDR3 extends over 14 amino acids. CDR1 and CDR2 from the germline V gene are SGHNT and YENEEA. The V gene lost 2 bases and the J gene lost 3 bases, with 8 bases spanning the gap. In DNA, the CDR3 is TGTGCCAGCAGCTTATCGGGCGCCAATCAGCCCCAGCATTTT. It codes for CASSLSGANQPQHF. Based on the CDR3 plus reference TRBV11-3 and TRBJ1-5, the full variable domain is EAGVVQSPRYKIIEKKQPVAFWCNPISGHNTLYWYLQNLGQGPELLIRYENEEAVDDSQLPKDRFSAERLKGVDSTLKIQPAELGDSAVYLCASSLSGANQPQHFGDGTRLSIL.

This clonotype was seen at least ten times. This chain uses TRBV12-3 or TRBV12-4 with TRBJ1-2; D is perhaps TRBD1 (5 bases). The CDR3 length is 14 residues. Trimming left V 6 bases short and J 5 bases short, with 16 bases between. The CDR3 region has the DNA TGTGCCAGCAGCGACCTAGGGAGGGGATATGGCTACACCTTC. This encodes CASSDLGRGYGYTF.

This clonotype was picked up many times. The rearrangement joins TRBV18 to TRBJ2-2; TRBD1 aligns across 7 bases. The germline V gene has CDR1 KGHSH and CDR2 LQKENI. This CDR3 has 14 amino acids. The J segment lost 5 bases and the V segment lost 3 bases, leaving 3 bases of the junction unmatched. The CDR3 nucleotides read TGTGCCAGCTCACCGGGACAGAGGACCGGGGAGCTGTTTTTT. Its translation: CASSPGQRTGELFF.

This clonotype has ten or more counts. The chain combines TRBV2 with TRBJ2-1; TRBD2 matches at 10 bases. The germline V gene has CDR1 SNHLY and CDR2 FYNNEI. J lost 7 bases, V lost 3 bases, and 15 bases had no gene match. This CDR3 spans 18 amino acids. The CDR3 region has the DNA TGTGCCAGCAGTGACAGTAGGTCTAGCGGGAGCGGTTATAATGAGCAGTTCTTC. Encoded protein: CASSDSRSSGSGYNEQFF.

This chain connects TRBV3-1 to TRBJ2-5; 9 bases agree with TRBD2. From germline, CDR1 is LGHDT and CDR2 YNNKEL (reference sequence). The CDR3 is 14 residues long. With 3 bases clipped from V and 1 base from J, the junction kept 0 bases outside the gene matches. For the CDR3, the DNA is TGTGCCAGCAGCCAGACTAGCGGCCAAGAGACCCAGTACTTC. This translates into CASSQTSGQETQYF.

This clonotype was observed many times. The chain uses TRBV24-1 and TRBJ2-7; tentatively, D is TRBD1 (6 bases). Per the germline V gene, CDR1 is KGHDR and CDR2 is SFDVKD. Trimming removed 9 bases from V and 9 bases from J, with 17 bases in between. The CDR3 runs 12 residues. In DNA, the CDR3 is TGTGCCACCCGGGGACACCCTGTGGTGCAGTACTTC. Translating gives CATRGHPVVQYF.

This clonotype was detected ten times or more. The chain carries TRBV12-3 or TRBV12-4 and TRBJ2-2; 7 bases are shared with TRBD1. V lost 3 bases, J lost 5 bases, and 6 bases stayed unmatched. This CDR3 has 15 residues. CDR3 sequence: CASSFDRVGTGELFF. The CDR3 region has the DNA TGTGCCAGCAGTTTCGACAGGGTGGGGACCGGGGAGCTGTTTTTT.

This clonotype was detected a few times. The CDR3 spells CSARDPGQGGTGELFF. The CDR3 region has the DNA TGCAGTGCTAGAGATCCAGGACAGGGAGGCACCGGGGAGCTGTTTTTT. The rearrangement links TRBV20-1 to TRBJ2-2; 8 bases line up with TRBD1. The CDR3 contains 16 residues. CDR1 DFQATT and CDR2 SNEGSKA come from the germline V gene (reference sequence). The V segment lost 0 bases and the J segment 4 bases; nucleotides outside the gene matches: 7.

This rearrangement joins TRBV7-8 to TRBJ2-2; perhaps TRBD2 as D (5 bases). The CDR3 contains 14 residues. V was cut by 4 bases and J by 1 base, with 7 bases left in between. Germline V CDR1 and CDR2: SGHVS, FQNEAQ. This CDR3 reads CASSSTRNTGELFF. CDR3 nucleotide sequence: TGTGCCAGCAGCTCCACTAGGAACACCGGGGAGCTGTTTTTT.

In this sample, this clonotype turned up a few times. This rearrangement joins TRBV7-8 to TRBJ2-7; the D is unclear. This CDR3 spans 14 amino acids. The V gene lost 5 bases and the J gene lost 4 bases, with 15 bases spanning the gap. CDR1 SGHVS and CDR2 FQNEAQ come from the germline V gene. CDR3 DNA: TGTGCCAGCAGCCTAACCAGTGGAATATACGAGCAGTACGTC. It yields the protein CASSLTSGIYEQYV.

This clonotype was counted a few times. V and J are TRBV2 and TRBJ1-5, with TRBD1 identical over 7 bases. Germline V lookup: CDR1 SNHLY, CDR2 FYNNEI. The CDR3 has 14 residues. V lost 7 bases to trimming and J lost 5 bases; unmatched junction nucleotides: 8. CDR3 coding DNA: TGTGCCAGCAAGGGGGCAGGGGAGTATCAGCCCCAGCATTTT. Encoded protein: CASKGAGEYQPQHF.

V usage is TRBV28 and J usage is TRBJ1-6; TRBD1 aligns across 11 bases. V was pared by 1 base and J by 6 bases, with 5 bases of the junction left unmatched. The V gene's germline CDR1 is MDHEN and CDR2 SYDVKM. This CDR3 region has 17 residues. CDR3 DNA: TGTGCCAGCAGTTTATTCTCCGGGACAGGGGGTAATTCACCCCTCCACTTT. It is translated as CASSLFSGTGGNSPLHF.

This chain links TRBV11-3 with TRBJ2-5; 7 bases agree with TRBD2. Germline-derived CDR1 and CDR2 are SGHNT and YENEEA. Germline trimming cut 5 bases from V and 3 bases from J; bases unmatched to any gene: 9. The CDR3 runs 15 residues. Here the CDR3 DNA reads TGTGCCAGCAGCCAAACGGCGGCGGGGGAAGAGACCCAGTACTTC. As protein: CASSQTAAGEETQYF.

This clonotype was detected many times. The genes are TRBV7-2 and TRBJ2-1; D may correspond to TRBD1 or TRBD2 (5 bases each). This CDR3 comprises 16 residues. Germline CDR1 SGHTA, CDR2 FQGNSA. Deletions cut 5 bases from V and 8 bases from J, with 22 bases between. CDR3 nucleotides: TGTGCCAGCAGCCCGCGAAGAGGGGAAGGTGGTTATGAGCAGTTCTTC. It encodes CASSPRRGEGGYEQFF.

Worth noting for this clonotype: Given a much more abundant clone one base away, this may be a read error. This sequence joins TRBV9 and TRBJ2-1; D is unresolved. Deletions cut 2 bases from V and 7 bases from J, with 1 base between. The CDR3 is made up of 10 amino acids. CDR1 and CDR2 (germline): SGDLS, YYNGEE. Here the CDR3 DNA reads TGTGCCAGCAGCGTTAATGAGCAGTTCTTC. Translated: CASSVNEQFF.

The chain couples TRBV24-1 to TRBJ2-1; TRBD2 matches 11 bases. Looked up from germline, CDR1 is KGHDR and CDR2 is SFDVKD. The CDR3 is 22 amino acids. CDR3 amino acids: CGAIYSIGKTSGRYGSYNEQFF. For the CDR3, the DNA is TGTGGCGCCATTTATAGCATTGGTAAAACTAGCGGGAGATATGGGTCCTACAATGAGCAGTTCTTC.

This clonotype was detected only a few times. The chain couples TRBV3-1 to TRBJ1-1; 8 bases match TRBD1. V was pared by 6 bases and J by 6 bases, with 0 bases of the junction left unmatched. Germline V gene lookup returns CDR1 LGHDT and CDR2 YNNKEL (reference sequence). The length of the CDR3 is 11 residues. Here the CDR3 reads CASRQGAEAFF. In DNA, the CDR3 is TGTGCCAGCAGACAGGGGGCTGAAGCTTTCTTT.

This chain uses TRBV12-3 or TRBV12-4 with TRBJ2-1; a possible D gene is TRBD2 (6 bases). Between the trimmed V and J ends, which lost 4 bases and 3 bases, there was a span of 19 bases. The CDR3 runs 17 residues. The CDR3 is CASSSMNGGANYNEQFF. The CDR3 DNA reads TGTGCCAGCAGTTCTATGAATGGCGGGGCCAACTACAATGAGCAGTTCTTC.

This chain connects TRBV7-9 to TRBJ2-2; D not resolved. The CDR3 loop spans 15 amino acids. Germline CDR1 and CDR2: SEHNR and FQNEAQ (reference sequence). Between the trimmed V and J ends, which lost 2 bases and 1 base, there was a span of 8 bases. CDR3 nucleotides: TGTGCCAGCAGCTTAAGGTCAGAGAACACCGGGGAGCTGTTTTTT. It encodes CASSLRSENTGELFF.

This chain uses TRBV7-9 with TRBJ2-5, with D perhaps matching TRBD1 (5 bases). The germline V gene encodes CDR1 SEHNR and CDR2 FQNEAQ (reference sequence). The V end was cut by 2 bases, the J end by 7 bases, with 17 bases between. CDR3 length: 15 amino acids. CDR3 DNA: TGTGCCAGCAGCTTACTTGGACCGTCAGGGCGGACCCAGTACTTC. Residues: CASSLLGPSGRTQYF. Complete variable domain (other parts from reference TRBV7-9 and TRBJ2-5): DTGVSQNPRHKITKRGQNVTFRCDPISEHNRLYWYRQTLGQGPEFLTYFQNEAQLEKSRLLSDRFSAERPKGSFSTLEIQRTEQGDSAMYLCASSLLGPSGRTQYFGPGTRLLVL.

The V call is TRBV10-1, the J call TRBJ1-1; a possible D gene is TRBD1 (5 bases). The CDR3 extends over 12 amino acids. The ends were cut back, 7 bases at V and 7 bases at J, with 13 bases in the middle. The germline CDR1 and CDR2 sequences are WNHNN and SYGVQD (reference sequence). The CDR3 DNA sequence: TGCGCCAGCACGGGGGAGTTTGGTGAAGCTTTCTTT. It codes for CASTGEFGEAFF.

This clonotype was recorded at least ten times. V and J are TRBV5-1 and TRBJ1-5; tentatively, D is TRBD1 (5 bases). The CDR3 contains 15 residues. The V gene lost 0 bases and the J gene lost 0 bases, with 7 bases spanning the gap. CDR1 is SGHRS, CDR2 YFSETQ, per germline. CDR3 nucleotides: TGCGCCAGCAGCTTGGCCGGGGGTAGCAATCAGCCCCAGCATTTT. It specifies CASSLAGGSNQPQHF. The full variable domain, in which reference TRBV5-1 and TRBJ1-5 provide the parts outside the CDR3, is KAGVTQTPRYLIKTRGQQVTLSCSPISGHRSVSWYQQTPGQGLQFLFEYFSETQRNKGNFPGRFSGRQFSNSRSEMNVSTLELGDSALYLCASSLAGGSNQPQHFGDGTRLSIL.

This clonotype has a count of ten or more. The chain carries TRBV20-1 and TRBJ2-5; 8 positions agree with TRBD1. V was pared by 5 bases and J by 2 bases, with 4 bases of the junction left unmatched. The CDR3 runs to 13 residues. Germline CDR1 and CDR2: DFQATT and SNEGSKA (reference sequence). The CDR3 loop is CSAYRTGQETQYF. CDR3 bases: TGCAGTGCTTACCGGACAGGGCAAGAGACCCAGTACTTC.

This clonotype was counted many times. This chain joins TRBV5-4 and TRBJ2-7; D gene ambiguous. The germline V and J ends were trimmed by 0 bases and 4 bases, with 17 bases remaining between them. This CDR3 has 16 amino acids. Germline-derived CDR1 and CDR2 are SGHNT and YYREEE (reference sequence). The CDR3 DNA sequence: TGTGCCAGCAGCTTGGCCGGGTGGGCCCCTCCATACGAGCAGTACTTC. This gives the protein CASSLAGWAPPYEQYF. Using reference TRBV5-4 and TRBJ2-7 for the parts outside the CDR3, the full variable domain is ETGVTQSPTHLIKTRGQQVTLRCSSQSGHNTVSWYQQALGQGPQFIFQYYREEENGRGNFPPRFSGLQFPNYSSELNVNALELDDSALYLCASSLAGWAPPYEQYFGPGTRLTVT.

In nucleotides, the CDR3 is TGTGCCATCAGTGGACAGGAGGAAGAGACCCAGTACTTC. This encodes CAISGQEEETQYF. This chain uses TRBV10-3 with TRBJ2-5; possibly TRBD1 for D (6 bases). V gave up 4 bases and J gave up 3 bases, with 9 bases separating them. CDR1 ENHRY and CDR2 SYGVKD come from the germline V gene. The CDR3 has 13 residues.

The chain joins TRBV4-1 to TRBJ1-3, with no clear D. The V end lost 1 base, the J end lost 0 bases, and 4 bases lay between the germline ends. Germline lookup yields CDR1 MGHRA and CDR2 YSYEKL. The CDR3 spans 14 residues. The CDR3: CASSQARSGNTIYF. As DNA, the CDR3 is TGCGCCAGCAGCCAAGCCCGCTCTGGAAACACCATATATTTT.